This TCR beta chain was observed in a study of cytomegalovirus exposure and HLA in healthy donors. V lost 3 bases, J lost 6 bases, and 6 bases stayed unmatched. The germline V gene has CDR1 MDHEN and CDR2 SYDVKM. This CDR3 region has 14 residues. Researchers ran the PCR with 60 Vbeta and 13 Jbeta primers. Assay: immunoSEQ multiplex PCR; the TCRdb copy retains only in-frame clones and omits some. The table has approximately 150,000 clones, over 75% seen once. The rearrangement links TRBV28 to TRBJ1-2, with 8 bases that match TRBD1. The sample taken for sequencing was PBMCs. The TCR originated in a woman under 40 in good health and CMV-seronegative. CDR3 nucleotides: TGTGCCAGCAGTTTTCTGGACAGGGAAAATGGCTACACCTTC. Amino acids: CASSFLDRENGYTF.